This T cell receptor (beta chain) comes out of a study of T cells in Graves' hyperthyroidism and ophthalmopathy. This CDR3 spans 16 amino acids. From germline, CDR1 is SGDLS and CDR2 YYNGEE. The V segment lost 0 bases and the J segment 4 bases; nucleotides outside the gene matches: 5. It was RNA transcripts that yielded the amplified TCR beta CDR3 regions. HTBI primers were used for first-round RT-PCR of the TCR CDR3. MiXCR was run by TCRdb on the multiplex PCR reads, yielding one entry per CDR3 protein. The sample contains a few hundred thousand distinct CDR3 sequences, about 15% of which appear only once. This clonotype was detected many times.

This receptor was obtained from a woman younger than 45 with Graves' hyperthyroidism. The gene calls are TRBV9 and TRBJ2-1; 9 nucleotides line up with TRBD2. Input material: blood. CDR3 protein: CASSVGLLAGYNEQFF. The CDR3 DNA reads TGTGCCAGCAGCGTAGGCTTACTAGCGGGTTACAATGAGCAGTTCTTC.